This T cell receptor beta chain was recorded in a study of blood T cell repertoires in COVID-19. Across the whole study: Acute and convalescent COVID-19 specimens originated in the United States, Italy and Spain.

The repertoire was sequenced with immunoSEQ multiplex PCR; TCRdb's copy has only in-frame clones and lacks some. The repertoire includes 150,000 to 200,000 clones, about 88% of them detected once, and 20% to 25% sits in the top ten. Material for sequencing was PBMCs or T cells enriched from blood (not recorded which). This clonotype was sampled from a woman aged 40 to 50 in a cohort exposed to, infected with or recovered from COVID-19 (not recorded which).

The CDR3 nucleotides read TGCGCCAGCAGGGCCCACTATAGCAATCAGCCCCAGCATTTT. As protein: CASRAHYSNQPQHF. The chain is built from TRBV4-1 and TRBJ1-5; D unresolved. Germline-derived CDR1 and CDR2 are MGHRA and YSYEKL. This CDR3 comprises 14 residues. The germline V and J ends were trimmed by 6 bases and 0 bases, with 9 bases remaining between them.